The 4 T cell receptor beta chains listed next were all sequenced from one sample in a study of blood T cell repertoires in COVID-19. The data were produced by immunoSEQ multiplex PCR, yet TCRdb's version contains in-frame clones alone and is incomplete. Of about 230,000 clones listed, approximately 84% are singletons. Sequencing was carried out using peripheral blood. Receptor source: a man aged 45-65 years with COVID-19, enrolled during active disease.

The V gene is TRBV14, the J gene TRBJ2-7, with D maybe TRBD2 (6 bases). Trimming pared 4 bases from V and 6 bases from J, leaving 16 bases between. Germline V gene lookup returns CDR1 SGHDN and CDR2 FVKESK. This CDR3 spans 14 amino acids. Written as DNA, the CDR3 is TGTGCCAGCAGCCCGGACTACGGGGCCTCCGAGCAGTACTTC. Its translation is CASSPDYGASEQYF.

The chain employs TRBV28 and TRBJ2-1, with 7 bases aligning to TRBD2. J gave up 0 bases and V 5 bases, and 1 base lay outside the gene matches. Germline values: CDR1 MDHEN, CDR2 SYDVKM. This CDR3 region has 14 residues. For the CDR3, the DNA is TGTGCCAGCAGTGGGGGGGTCTCCTACAATGAGCAGTTCTTC. Amino acid sequence: CASSGGVSYNEQFF.

Concerning this clone: The sample has other DNA sequences that encode this CDR3 too. The genes are TRBV4-2 and TRBJ1-1, with 8 positions matching TRBD1. V shed 4 bases and J 0 bases; nucleotides not matched to a gene: 1. Germline V gene lookup returns CDR1 LGHNA and CDR2 YNFKEQ. This CDR3 is built from 14 residues. CDR3 nucleotide sequence: TGTGCCAGCAGCCGGGACAGGTTGAACACTGAAGCTTTCTTT. This sequence encodes CASSRDRLNTEAFF.

The chain uses TRBV2 and TRBJ2-7, with 10 bases matching TRBD1. The CDR3 runs to 14 residues. V lost 7 bases and J lost 2; bases outside the gene matches: 5. Germline assignment: CDR1 SNHLY and CDR2 FYNNEI. The CDR3 DNA sequence: TGTGCCAGCATCCTAGGGACAGGGGCCTACGAGCAGTACTTC. Translation: CASILGTGAYEQYF.